These 18 T cell receptor beta chains were sequenced from one sample in a study of blood T cells in healthy people across ages. A second 7 to 11 cycle PCR used barcoded and J-beta primers. TCRdb processed the 5' RACE reads anew with MiXCR; each CDR3 protein has one entry. The repertoire has 1 million or so distinct CDR3 sequences, approximately 25% of them found once; the top ten carry 0.65% to 0.75%. The same sample was also used in a study of T cells of mothers and their children.

The material sequenced was blood. The origin of the receptors is a girl aged 2-9 years in good health.

The chain combines TRBV10-3 with TRBJ2-5; D gene ambiguous. V was clipped by 3 bases and J by 1 base, with 6 bases between them. In germline, CDR1 is ENHRY, CDR2 SYGVKD. This CDR3 is built from 13 residues. Here the CDR3 reads CAISDSPQETQYF. As DNA, the CDR3 is TGTGCCATCAGTGATTCCCCCCAAGAGACCCAGTACTTC.

This clonotype came up a few times. J is TRBJ2-7 and V is TRBV28, with D perhaps matching TRBD1 (5 bases). Trimming left V 6 bases short and J 0 bases short, with 15 bases between. The CDR3 consists of 15 residues. Germline CDR1 and CDR2: MDHEN and SYDVKM. CDR3: CASRIGALVSYEQYF. The CDR3 DNA follows: TGTGCCAGCAGGATAGGGGCCCTCGTCTCCTACGAGCAGTACTTC. The variable domain in full, with the rest retrieved from reference TRBV28 and TRBJ2-7, is DVKVTQSSRYLVKRTGEKVFLECVQDMDHENMFWYRQDPGLGLRLIYFSYDVKMKEKGDIPEGYSVSREKKERFSLILESASTNQTSMYLCASRIGALVSYEQYFGPGTRLTVT.

This chain links TRBV11-2 with TRBJ2-4; TRBD2 matches 10 bases. Germline trimming cut 6 bases from V and 6 bases from J; bases unmatched to any gene: 5. The CDR3 spans 14 residues. Germline V lookup: CDR1 SGHAT, CDR2 FQNNGV. CDR3 sequence: CASSPIAGGNIQYF. The CDR3, as DNA: TGTGCCAGCAGTCCAATAGCGGGGGGAAACATTCAGTACTTC.

This clonotype was seen a handful of times. The J gene is TRBJ1-4, the V gene TRBV20-1, with a weak D call TRBD1 (5 bases). Per the germline V gene, CDR1 is DFQATT and CDR2 is SNEGSKA (reference sequence). Trimming stripped 0 bases from V and 10 bases from J, with 21 bases between. This CDR3 comprises 16 residues. In nucleotides, the CDR3 is TGCAGTGCTAGAGATGATCAGGGAAGACTCAATCGAAAACTGTTTTTT. Its protein product is CSARDDQGRLNRKLFF.

The rearrangement uses TRBV12-3 or TRBV12-4 and TRBJ1-2; D unresolved. The V end lost 9 bases, the J end lost 4 bases, and 18 bases lay between the germline ends. This CDR3 region has 14 residues. CDR3 region: CASSPPQWGYGYTF. The CDR3 DNA follows: TGTGCCAGTAGTCCACCACAATGGGGCTATGGCTACACCTTC.

The chain carries TRBV12-3 or TRBV12-4 and TRBJ2-1; TRBD2 is a possible D gene (6 bases). This CDR3 comprises 15 residues. Trimming took 0 bases from V and 5 from J, leaving 11 bases between them. This CDR3 is CASSLATSRDNEQFF. In DNA form, the CDR3 reads TGTGCCAGCAGTTTAGCCACTAGCAGGGACAATGAGCAGTTCTTC.

The chain employs TRBV5-6 and TRBJ2-7; 11 positions agree with TRBD1. This CDR3 spans 16 amino acids. The J segment lost 5 bases and the V segment lost 1 base, leaving 8 bases of the junction unmatched. Looked up from germline, CDR1 is SGHDT and CDR2 is YYEEEE. CDR3 coding DNA: TGTGCCAGCAGCTTGAAGGGACAGGGGGTCGCCCACGAGCAGTACTTC. Translating gives CASSLKGQGVAHEQYF.

The chain recombines TRBV11-2 with TRBJ2-5; 10 bases are a match to TRBD1. This CDR3 has 15 residues. Per germline, CDR1 SGHAT and CDR2 FQNNGV. V was pared by 5 bases and J by 5 bases, with 8 bases of the junction left unmatched. The DNA for the CDR3 is TGTGCCAGCAGCCAGGGGGACAGGGGAAGTGAGACCCAGTACTTC. Translated: CASSQGDRGSETQYF.

This chain joins TRBV9 and TRBJ2-1; the match to TRBD2 covers 8 bases. CDR1 is SGDLS and CDR2 is YYNGEE in the germline V gene. V lost 0 bases and J lost 2; bases outside the gene matches: 4. This CDR3 has 16 residues. The CDR3 region is CASSVDVLAAYNEQFF. CDR3 sequence (DNA): TGTGCCAGCAGCGTAGATGTACTAGCGGCCTACAATGAGCAGTTCTTC.

This sequence joins TRBV5-5 and TRBJ2-5; TRBD2 aligns across 9 bases. Judging by the DNA end, TRBJ2-7 fits better; the J call may be wrong. Germline V gives CDR1 SGHKS, CDR2 YYEKEE (reference sequence). This CDR3 contains 16 residues. CDR3 coding DNA: TGTGCCAGCAGCCCTGCCCGACTAGCGGAACTTTACGAGCAGTACTTC. Translating gives CASSPARLAELYEQYF.

The rearrangement links TRBV2 to TRBJ2-2; no clear D gene. V lost 4 bases, J lost 1 base, and 13 bases lay in between. Looked up from germline, CDR1 is SNHLY and CDR2 is FYNNEI. The CDR3 totals 16 residues. CDR3 protein: CASSAGLQLNTGELFF. The CDR3 DNA reads TGTGCCAGCAGTGCCGGGTTACAGCTGAACACCGGGGAGCTGTTTTTT.

V and J are TRBV7-2 and TRBJ2-7, with D maybe TRBD2 (6 bases). Per the germline V gene, CDR1 is SGHTA and CDR2 is FQGNSA. The CDR3 sequence is 15 residues long. Deletions cut 5 bases from V and 11 bases from J, with 25 bases between. The CDR3 sequence is CASSPRTVGRSMEYF. CDR3 sequence (DNA): TGTGCCAGCAGCCCGCGGACGGTCGGGAGATCTATGGAGTACTTC.

This clonotype was seen more than once but under ten times. The CDR3 loop is CASSLAGGPQFF. Written as DNA, the CDR3 is TGTGCCAGCAGTTTAGCGGGGGGGCCGCAGTTCTTC. The J gene is TRBJ2-1, the V gene TRBV12-3 or TRBV12-4, with D perhaps TRBD2 (7 bases). The V end was cut by 0 bases, the J end by 12 bases, with 9 bases between. CDR3 length: 12 residues.

This clonotype was observed at least ten times. The chain employs TRBV7-9 and TRBJ1-2; D unclear. Trimming took off 6 bases at V and 12 bases at J, with 8 bases between the two ends. CDR3 length: 9 amino acids. The germline gives CDR1 SEHNR, CDR2 FQNEAQ (reference sequence). This CDR3 reads CASSLSHTF. Here the CDR3 DNA reads TGTGCCAGCAGTCTATCCCACACCTTC.

V and J are TRBV6-5 and TRBJ2-1; 14 nucleotides match TRBD2. This CDR3 comprises 16 residues. Trimming at V came to 5 bases and at J to 4 bases, leaving 4 bases not matched to a gene. Germline CDR1 reads MNHEY; CDR2 reads SVGAGI. For the CDR3, the DNA is TGTGCCAGCAGTCGGACTAGCGGGAGGTCTTACAATGAGCAGTTCTTC. It translates to CASSRTSGRSYNEQFF.

V is TRBV7-3 and J is TRBJ2-1, with a possible D match to TRBD2 (6 bases). The CDR3 has 15 amino acids. Germline lookup yields CDR1 SGHTA and CDR2 FQGTGA. V shed 5 bases and J shed 13 bases, with 24 bases lying between them. CDR3 nucleotide sequence: TGTGCCAGCAGCCCCTATAACGGACCAGCGGGCCCCCAGTTCTTC. Its protein product is CASSPYNGPAGPQFF.

There are a few counts of this clonotype. The V gene is TRBV28, the J gene TRBJ2-2; TRBD2 is a possible D gene (5 bases). Trimming shortened V by 6 bases and J by 3 bases, and 17 bases separated the two germline ends. The CDR3 consists of 16 residues. From germline, CDR1 is MDHEN and CDR2 SYDVKM. CDR3 in amino acids: CASSTGWEADTGELFF. The CDR3 DNA is TGTGCCAGCAGCACGGGGTGGGAAGCGGACACCGGGGAGCTGTTTTTT.

The chain couples TRBV4-2 to TRBJ1-2; D remains ambiguous. CDR1 and CDR2 (germline): LGHNA, YNFKEQ. This CDR3 has 16 residues. Trimming cost V 4 bases and J 1 base, with 16 bases left between them. CDR3 sequence reads: CASSPELRLVNYGYTF. CDR3 in DNA: TGTGCCAGCAGCCCAGAGTTGAGGCTTGTTAACTATGGCTACACCTTC.